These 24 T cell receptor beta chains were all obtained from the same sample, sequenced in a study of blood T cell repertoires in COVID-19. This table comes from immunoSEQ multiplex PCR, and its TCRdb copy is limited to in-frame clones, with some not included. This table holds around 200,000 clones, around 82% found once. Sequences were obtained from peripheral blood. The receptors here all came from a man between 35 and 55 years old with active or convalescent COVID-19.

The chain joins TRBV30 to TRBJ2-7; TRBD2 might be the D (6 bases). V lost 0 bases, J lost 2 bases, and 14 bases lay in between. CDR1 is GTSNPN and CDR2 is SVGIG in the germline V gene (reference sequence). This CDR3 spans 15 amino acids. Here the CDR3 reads CAWSVGGSSAYEQYF. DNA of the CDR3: TGTGCCTGGAGTGTGGGAGGTTCATCTGCCTACGAGCAGTACTTC.

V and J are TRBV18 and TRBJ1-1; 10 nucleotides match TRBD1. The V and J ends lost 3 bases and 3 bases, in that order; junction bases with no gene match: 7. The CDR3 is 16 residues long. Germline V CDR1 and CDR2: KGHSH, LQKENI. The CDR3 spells CASSPRTGGRYTEAFF. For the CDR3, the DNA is TGTGCCAGCTCACCCCGGACAGGGGGAAGGTACACTGAAGCTTTCTTT. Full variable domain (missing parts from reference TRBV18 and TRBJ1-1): NAGVMQNPRHLVRRRGQEARLRCSPMKGHSHVYWYRQLPEEGLKFMVYLQKENIIDESGMPKERFSAEFPKEGPSILRIQQVVRGDSAAYFCASSPRTGGRYTEAFFGQGTRLTVV.

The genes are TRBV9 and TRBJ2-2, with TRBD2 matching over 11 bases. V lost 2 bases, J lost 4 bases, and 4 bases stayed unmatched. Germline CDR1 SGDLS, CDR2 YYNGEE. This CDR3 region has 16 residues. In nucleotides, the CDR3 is TGTGCCAGCAGCGTGACTAGCGGGATTTCCACCGGGGAGCTGTTTTTT. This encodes CASSVTSGISTGELFF.

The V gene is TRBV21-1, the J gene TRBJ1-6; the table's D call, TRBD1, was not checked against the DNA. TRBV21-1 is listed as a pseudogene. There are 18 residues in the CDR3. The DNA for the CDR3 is TGTGCCAGCAGCAAAGAACCAAGGGGAAGGCCTAATAATTCACCCCTCCACTTT. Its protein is CASSKEPRGRPNNSPLHF.

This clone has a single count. The CDR3 loop is CASSQGWGRGFAGELFF. The CDR3 DNA follows: TGTGCCAGCAGCCAAGGTTGGGGCAGGGGGTTTGCCGGGGAGCTGTTTTTT. The chain links TRBV3-1 (or the pseudogene TRBV3-2) to TRBJ2-2, with TRBD1 matching over 7 bases. The length of the CDR3 is 17 residues. Germline lookup yields CDR1 LGHDT and CDR2 YNNKEL (reference sequence). Losses at the gene ends were 1 base for V and 6 bases for J; bases not matched to a gene: 11.

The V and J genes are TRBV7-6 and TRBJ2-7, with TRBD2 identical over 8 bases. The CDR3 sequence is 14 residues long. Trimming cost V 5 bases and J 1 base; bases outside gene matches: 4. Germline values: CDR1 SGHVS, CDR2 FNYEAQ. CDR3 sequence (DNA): TGTGCCAGCAGCCCTACTAGCGGTTCCTACGAGCAGTACTTC. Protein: CASSPTSGSYEQYF.

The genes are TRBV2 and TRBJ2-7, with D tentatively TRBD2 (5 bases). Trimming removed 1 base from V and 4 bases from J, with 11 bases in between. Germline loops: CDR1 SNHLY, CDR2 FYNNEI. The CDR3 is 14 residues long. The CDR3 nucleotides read TGTGCCAGCAGTGAAGGACGGGGTCCTTACGAGCAGTACTTC. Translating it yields CASSEGRGPYEQYF.

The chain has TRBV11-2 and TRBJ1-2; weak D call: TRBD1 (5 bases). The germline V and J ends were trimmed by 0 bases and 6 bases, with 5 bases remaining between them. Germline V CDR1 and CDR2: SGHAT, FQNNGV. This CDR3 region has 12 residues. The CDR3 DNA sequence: TGTGCCAGCAGCTTAGAAGGGGATGGCTACACCTTC. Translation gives CASSLEGDGYTF.

Here the CDR3 reads CAWRNKGGSYEQYF. DNA for the CDR3: TGTGCCTGGAGAAATAAGGGGGGGTCCTACGAGCAGTACTTC. The J gene is TRBJ2-7, the V gene TRBV30; a weak D match, TRBD2 (7 bases). Germline CDR1 is GTSNPN and CDR2 is SVGIG (reference sequence). The CDR3 runs to 14 residues. V shed 3 bases and J shed 1 base, with 13 bases lying between them.

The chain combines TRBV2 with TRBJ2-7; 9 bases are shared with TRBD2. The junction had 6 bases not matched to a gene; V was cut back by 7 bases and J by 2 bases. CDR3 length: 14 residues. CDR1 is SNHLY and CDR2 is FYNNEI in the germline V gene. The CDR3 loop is CASTEREVPYEQYF. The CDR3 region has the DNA TGTGCCAGCACCGAGCGGGAGGTGCCCTACGAGCAGTACTTC.

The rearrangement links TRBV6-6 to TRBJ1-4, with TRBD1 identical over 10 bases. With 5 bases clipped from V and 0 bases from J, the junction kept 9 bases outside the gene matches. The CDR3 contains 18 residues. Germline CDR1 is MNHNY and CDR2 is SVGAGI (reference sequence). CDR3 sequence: CASSPGQGISATNEKLFF. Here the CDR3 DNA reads TGTGCCAGCAGTCCGGGACAGGGGATCTCCGCAACTAATGAAAAACTGTTTTTT.

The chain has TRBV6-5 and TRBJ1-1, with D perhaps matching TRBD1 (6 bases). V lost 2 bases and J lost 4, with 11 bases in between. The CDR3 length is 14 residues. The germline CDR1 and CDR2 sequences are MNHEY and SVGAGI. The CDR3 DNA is TGTGCCAGCAGTTACGGGATAGGGGGCACTGAAGCTTTCTTT. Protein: CASSYGIGGTEAFF.

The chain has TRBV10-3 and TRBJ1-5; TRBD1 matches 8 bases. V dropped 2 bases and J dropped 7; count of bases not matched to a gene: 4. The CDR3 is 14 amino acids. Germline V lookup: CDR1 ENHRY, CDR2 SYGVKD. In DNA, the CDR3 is TGTGCCATCAGTGAGGGACAGGGTGGCCAGCCCCAGCATTTT. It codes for CAISEGQGGQPQHF.

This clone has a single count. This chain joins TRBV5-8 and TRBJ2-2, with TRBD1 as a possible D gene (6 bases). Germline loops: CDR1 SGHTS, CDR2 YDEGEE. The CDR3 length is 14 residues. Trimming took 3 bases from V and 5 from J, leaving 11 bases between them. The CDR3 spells CASSSWTATGELFF. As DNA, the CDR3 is TGTGCCAGCAGCTCATGGACAGCTACCGGGGAGCTGTTTTTT. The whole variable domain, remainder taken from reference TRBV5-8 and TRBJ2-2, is EAGVTQSPTHLIKTRGQQATLRCSPISGHTSVYWYQQALGLGLQFLLWYDEGEERNRGNFPPRFSGRQFPNYSSELNVNALELEDSALYLCASSSWTATGELFFGEGSRLTVL.

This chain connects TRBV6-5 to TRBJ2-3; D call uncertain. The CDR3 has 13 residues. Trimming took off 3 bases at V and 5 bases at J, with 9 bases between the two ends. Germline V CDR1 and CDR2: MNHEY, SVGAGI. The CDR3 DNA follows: TGTGCCAGCAGTTATCATTCAGGAGATACGCAGTATTTT. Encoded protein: CASSYHSGDTQYF.

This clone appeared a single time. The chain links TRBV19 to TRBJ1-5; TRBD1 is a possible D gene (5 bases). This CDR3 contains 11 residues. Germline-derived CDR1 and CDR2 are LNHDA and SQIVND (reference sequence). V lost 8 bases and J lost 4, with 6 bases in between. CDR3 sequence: CASGGNQPQHF. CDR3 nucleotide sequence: TGTGCCAGTGGGGGGAATCAGCCCCAGCATTTT. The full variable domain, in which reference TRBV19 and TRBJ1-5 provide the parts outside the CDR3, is DGGITQSPKYLFRKEGQNVTLSCEQNLNHDAMYWYRQDPGQGLRLIYYSQIVNDFQKGDIAEGYSVSREKKESFPLTVTSAQKNPTAFYLCASGGNQPQHFGDGTRLSIL.

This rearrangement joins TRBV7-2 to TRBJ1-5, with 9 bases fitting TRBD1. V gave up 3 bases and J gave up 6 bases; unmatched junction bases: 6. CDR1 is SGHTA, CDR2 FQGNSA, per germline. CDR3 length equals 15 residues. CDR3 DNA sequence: TGTGCCAGCAGCTTGGGTGGGACAGGGCGTCAGCCCCAGCATTTT. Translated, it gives CASSLGGTGRQPQHF.

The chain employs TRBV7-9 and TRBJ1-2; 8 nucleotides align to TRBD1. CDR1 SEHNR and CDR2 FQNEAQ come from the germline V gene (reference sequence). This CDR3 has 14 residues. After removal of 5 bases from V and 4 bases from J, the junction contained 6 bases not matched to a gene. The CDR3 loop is CASSAADRGYGYTF. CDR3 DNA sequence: TGTGCCAGCAGCGCCGCCGACAGGGGCTATGGCTACACCTTC.

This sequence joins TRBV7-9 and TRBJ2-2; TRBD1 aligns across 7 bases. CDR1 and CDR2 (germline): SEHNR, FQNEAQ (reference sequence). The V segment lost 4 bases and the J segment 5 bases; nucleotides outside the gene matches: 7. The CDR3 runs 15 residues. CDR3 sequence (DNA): TGTGCCAGCAGCTCTCGACAGGGTTGGACCGGGGAGCTGTTTTTT. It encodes CASSSRQGWTGELFF. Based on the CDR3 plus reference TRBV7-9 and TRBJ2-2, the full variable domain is DTGVSQNPRHKITKRGQNVTFRCDPISEHNRLYWYRQTLGQGPEFLTYFQNEAQLEKSRLLSDRFSAERPKGSFSTLEIQRTEQGDSAMYLCASSSRQGWTGELFFGEGSRLTVL.

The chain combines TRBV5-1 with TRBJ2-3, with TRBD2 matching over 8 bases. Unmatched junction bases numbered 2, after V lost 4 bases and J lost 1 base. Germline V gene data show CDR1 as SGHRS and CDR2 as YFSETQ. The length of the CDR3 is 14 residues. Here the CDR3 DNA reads TGCGCCAGCAGCCGGGAGGGCGGCACAGATACGCAGTATTTT. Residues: CASSREGGTDTQYF.

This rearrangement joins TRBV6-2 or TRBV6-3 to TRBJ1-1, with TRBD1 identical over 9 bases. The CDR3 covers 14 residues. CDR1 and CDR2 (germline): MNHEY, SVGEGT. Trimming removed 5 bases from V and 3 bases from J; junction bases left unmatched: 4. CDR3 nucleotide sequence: TGTGCCAGCAGTCACAGGGGGCCGGACACTGAAGCTTTCTTT. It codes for CASSHRGPDTEAFF.

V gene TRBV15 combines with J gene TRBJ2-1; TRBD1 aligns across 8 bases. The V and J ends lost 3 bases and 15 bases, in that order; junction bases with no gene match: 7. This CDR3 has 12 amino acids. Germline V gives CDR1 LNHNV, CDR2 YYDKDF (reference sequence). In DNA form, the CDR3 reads TGTGCCACCAGCAGCGACAGGGGCCGTCTGTTCTTC. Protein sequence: CATSSDRGRLFF.

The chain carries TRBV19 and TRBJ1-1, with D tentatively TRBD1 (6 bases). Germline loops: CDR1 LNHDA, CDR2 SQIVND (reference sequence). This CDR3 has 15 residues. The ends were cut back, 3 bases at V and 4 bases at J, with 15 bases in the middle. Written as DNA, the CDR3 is TGTGCCAGTAGTATCACAGGGTACGAAGGCACTGAAGCTTTCTTT. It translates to CASSITGYEGTEAFF.

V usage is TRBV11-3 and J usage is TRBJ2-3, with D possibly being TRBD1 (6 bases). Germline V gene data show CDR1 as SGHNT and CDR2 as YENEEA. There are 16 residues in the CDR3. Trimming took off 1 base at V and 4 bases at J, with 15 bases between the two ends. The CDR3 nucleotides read TGTGCCAGCAGCTTAGTACAGGGCTCCGGGGCAGATACGCAGTATTTT. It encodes CASSLVQGSGADTQYF.